The clone carrying this T cell receptor beta chain has a handful of counts. Its antigen is unidentified. This CDR3 has 15 residues. V trimming: 3 bases; J trimming: 5 bases; junction bases outside the gene matches: 3. Germline V gives CDR1 SNHLY, CDR2 FYNNEI. The entry originates in a study of vaccination effects on CD4 cells after COVID-19. Whole-study context: Sample collection from two convalescent patients occurred 16 days and one week before vaccination.

Before any sequencing was done, the ViraFEST assay used viral peptide pools to expand antigen-specific CD4+ T cells. Scientists isolated CD4+ T cells after a roughly ten-day culture period ended. PCR confirmed that the person was infected with SARS-CoV-2 between March and December 2020. Using immunoSEQ multiplex PCR, the repertoire was profiled, and TCRdb retains in-frame clones only, with some absent. There are more than 35,000 clones in the sample; 75% occur only once, and less than 30% lies in the top ten. The sequencing here drew on CD4+ T cells from PBMCs cultured with a peptide pool, taken before COVID-19 vaccination. The clonotype comes from a human donor who had a prior SARS-CoV-2 infection. V gene TRBV2 combines with J gene TRBJ2-3, with 12 bases matching TRBD2. The CDR3 loop is CASSELGLAGDTQYF. CDR3 nucleotides: TGTGCCAGCAGTGAGTTGGGACTAGCGGGAGATACGCAGTATTTT.